This is a list of T cell receptor beta chains from one sample in a study of type 1 regulatory T cells. MiXCR was run by TCRdb on the reads, yielding one entry per CDR3 protein. The table records 24,000 or so distinct CDR3 sequences, more than 45% of them present only once. These receptors lack a known antigen. The source material was cultured T cells, either the whole culture or a sorted T cell fraction (not recorded which). The receptors here all came from a human donor in good health. Each CDR3 is given with its conserved first and last residue. D genes are given only for firm matches. The size entry is marked missing in some rows and otherwise reads once, few, many or a size class.

J	size	D	V	DNA	CDR3
TRBJ1-1	.	.	TRBV5-1	TGCCCCAGCAGGATAGGGGGGAACACTGAAGCTTTCTTT	CPSRIGGNTEAFF
TRBJ2-1	few	TRBD2	TRBV7-2	TGTGCCAGCAGCCCCCGGGGTGCGGGGGGACGGAATGAGCAGTTCTTC	CASSPRGAGGRNEQFF
TRBJ2-6	few	TRBD1	TRBV10-3	TGTGCCATCAGTGAGGGGGACAGGGGGTCTGGGGCCAACGTCCTGACTTTC	CAISEGDRGSGANVLTF
TRBJ2-7	.	.	TRBV5-1	TGCGCCAGCAGCTCCAATTTTAGGGATCACGAGCAGTACTTC	CASSSNFRDHEQYF
TRBJ2-3	.	.	TRBV7-9	TGTGCCAGCAGCTTACGATTAAGCACAGATACGCAGTATTTT	CASSLRLSTDTQYF
TRBJ1-6	.	.	TRBV7-2	TGTGCCAGCAGCTTAGGGGGTAATTCACCCCTCCACTTT	CASSLGGNSPLHF
TRBJ2-3	.	.	TRBV2	TGTGCCAGCAGCGCCACCTCAGATACGCAGTATTTT	CASSATSDTQYF
TRBJ2-3	.	.	TRBV5-1	TGCGCCAGCAGCGTCCTTCAGGGTAACACAGATACGCAGTATTTT	CASSVLQGNTDTQYF
TRBJ2-1	.	.	TRBV12-3/TRBV12-4	TGTGCCAGCAGTTTAGGTCGTGAGCAGTTCTTC	CASSLGREQFF
TRBJ2-7	few	.	TRBV18	TGTGCCAGCTCACTTACCCCCTCCTACGAGCAGTACTTC	CASSLTPSYEQYF
TRBJ1-1	.	TRBD1	TRBV30	TGTGCCCGGACGGAGAGGGGGCGCGGAATGAACACTGAAGCTTTCTTT	CARTERGRGMNTEAFF
TRBJ2-1	.	TRBD1	TRBV6-1	TGTGCCAGCACCCGGGACAGGCTCGATGAGCAGTTCTTC	CASTRDRLDEQFF
TRBJ2-6	.	.	TRBV5-1	TGCGCCAGCAGCTTGGGCTCGGGGCCTGGGGCCAACGTCCTGACTTTC	CASSLGSGPGANVLTF
TRBJ2-2	.	.	TRBV4-1	TGCGCCAGCAGCCCTTTAGGGGGGGTCAACACCGGGGAGCTGTTTTTT	CASSPLGGVNTGELFF
TRBJ1-1	.	TRBD1	TRBV9	TGTGCCAGCAGCCCCAATAGGGGGCTGGAAAGGAACACTGAAGCTTTCTTT	CASSPNRGLERNTEAFF
TRBJ2-1	.	TRBD1	TRBV2	TGTGCCAGCAGAGAACAAGCGGACAGGGGAAACAATGAGCAGTTCTTC	CASREQADRGNNEQFF
TRBJ1-6	medium-sized	.	TRBV13	TGTGCCAGCAGCGTAAGGGCGTCCTATAATTCACCCCTCCACTTT	CASSVRASYNSPLHF
TRBJ1-4	.	TRBD1	TRBV20-1	TGCAGTGCTAGACTTGGACAGGGCAGTGAAAAACTGCTTTTT	CSARLGQGSEKLLF
TRBJ1-2	.	TRBD1	TRBV27	TGTGCCAGCAGTTTAGAACAGGGGGTACATGGCTACACCTTC	CASSLEQGVHGYTF